The 9 T cell receptor beta chains in this list originate from one sample, sequenced in a study of CD8+ T cells in alopecia areata. cDNA reverse transcribed from extracted RNA served as the sequencing template. Produced via immunoSEQ multiplex PCR; TCRdb's table is partial and in-frame only. The sample lists some 180,000 clones; over 55% were seen once. This sample comprised CD4+ T cells sorted from blood, obtained at week 0. The receptors were sampled from a human donor with alopecia areata.

This chain links TRBV5-1 with TRBJ2-7; D not resolved. The V end lost 0 bases, the J end lost 2 bases, and 12 bases lay between the germline ends. Germline V CDR1 and CDR2: SGHRS, YFSETQ. The CDR3 consists of 15 residues. DNA of the CDR3: TGCGCCAGCAGCTTGGGGGGAACCGCGGCCTACGAGCAGTACTTC. Protein sequence: CASSLGGTAAYEQYF.

This chain links TRBV7-9 with TRBJ1-2; tentative D call: TRBD1 (6 bases). The CDR3 has 14 amino acids. Looked up from germline, CDR1 is SEHNR and CDR2 is FQNEAQ (reference sequence). V was shortened by 5 bases and J by 1 base, with 11 bases between the two germline ends. The CDR3: CASSHRVGNYGYTF. The CDR3 DNA follows: TGTGCCAGCAGCCACAGGGTCGGTAACTATGGCTACACCTTC.

The rearrangement joins TRBV4-3 to TRBJ2-6; D is undetermined. Per the germline V gene, CDR1 is LGHNA and CDR2 is YSLEER. The V gene lost 4 bases and the J gene lost 0 bases, with 10 bases spanning the gap. The CDR3 runs to 16 residues. CDR3 loop: CASSPSWSSGANVLTF. CDR3 nucleotide sequence: TGCGCCAGCAGCCCCTCCTGGAGCTCTGGGGCCAACGTCCTGACTTTC.

CDR3 nucleotides: TGCGCCAGCAGCTCGCGGGCGGCAACTGAAGCTTTCTTT. Its translation is CASSSRAATEAFF. The chain couples TRBV4-3 to TRBJ1-1; the D is unclear. The CDR3 is 13 residues long. Germline CDR1 is LGHNA and CDR2 is YSLEER. V lost 5 bases to trimming and J lost 5 bases, with 12 bases between them.

The rearrangement links TRBV9 to TRBJ2-1, with D perhaps given as TRBD1 or TRBD2 (5 bases each). The CDR3 runs to 16 residues. The V end lost 3 bases, the J end lost 6 bases, and 19 bases lay between the germline ends. Germline values: CDR1 SGDLS, CDR2 YYNGEE. The CDR3 sequence is CASSALWGAAGNEQFF. In nucleotides, the CDR3 is TGTGCCAGCAGCGCCCTATGGGGCGCGGCGGGCAATGAGCAGTTCTTC.

This clone was seen only once. The gene calls are TRBV19 and TRBJ2-5, with 7 positions matching TRBD1. The CDR3 is 18 amino acids. Looked up from germline, CDR1 is LNHDA and CDR2 is SQIVND (reference sequence). The J segment lost 3 bases and the V segment lost 7 bases, leaving 20 bases of the junction unmatched. The CDR3 coding sequence is TGTGCCAGTATGGGGGACAGTAGAAAATCGAATAGGGAAGAGACCCAGTACTTC. Residues: CASMGDSRKSNREETQYF.

CDR3 protein: CAWTILSTDTQYF. The CDR3 DNA reads TGTGCCTGGACCATACTAAGCACAGATACGCAGTATTTT. The gene calls are TRBV30 and TRBJ2-3; D call uncertain. Per the germline V gene, CDR1 is GTSNPN and CDR2 is SVGIG (reference sequence). The CDR3 has 13 residues. The ends were cut back, 4 bases at V and 0 bases at J, with 8 bases in the middle.

This clone was recorded many times. The chain uses TRBV7-3 and TRBJ2-1; a weak D match, TRBD2 (7 bases). V was clipped by 5 bases and J by 2 bases, with 13 bases between them. The CDR3 length is 15 residues. The germline V gene has CDR1 SGHTA and CDR2 FQGTGA. The CDR3 is CASSPSGGTYNEQFF. In DNA, the CDR3 is TGTGCCAGCAGCCCCTCGGGGGGCACCTACAATGAGCAGTTCTTC.

The chain links TRBV5-1 to TRBJ2-5; no firm D call. With 3 bases removed from V and 4 bases from J, the gap between germline ends came to 10 bases. This CDR3 has 13 residues. Germline-derived CDR1 and CDR2 are SGHRS and YFSETQ. DNA of the CDR3: TGCGCCAGCAGCTACCGGGCCGGAGAGACCCAGTACTTC. It specifies CASSYRAGETQYF.